What follows are 27 T cell receptor beta chains derived from one specimen sequenced in a study of blood T cell repertoires in COVID-19. Sequencing was performed with immunoSEQ multiplex PCR; in TCRdb, only in-frame clones are kept and a portion is missing. This table has around 140,000 clones, around 89% appearing once. The sequenced sample was peripheral blood. These receptors were collected from a man aged 45 to 65 with active or convalescent COVID-19.

This chain connects TRBV21-1 to TRBJ1-3; TRBD1, as called in the table, went unchecked against the DNA. TRBV21-1 is labeled a pseudogene. There are 14 residues in the CDR3. The DNA of the CDR3 is TGTGCCAGCAGCAAAGGACACTCTGGAAACACCATATATTTT. Its translation is CASSKGHSGNTIYF.

This sequence joins TRBV7-2 and TRBJ2-3; 8 bases map to TRBD2. The CDR3 extends over 16 amino acids. Germline CDR1 and CDR2: SGHTA and FQGNSA. V shed 5 bases and J 1 base; nucleotides not matched to a gene: 8. CDR3 nucleotide sequence: TGTGCCAGCAGCATTAAAGCGGGGGTAGGCACAGATACGCAGTATTTT. Protein sequence: CASSIKAGVGTDTQYF.

This clone was recorded once. Here the CDR3 DNA reads TGCGCCAGCAGGGACAGGGGGCTGAACGAGCAGTACTTC. Amino acid sequence: CASRDRGLNEQYF. This rearrangement joins TRBV10-2 to TRBJ2-7, with 11 positions matching TRBD1. The CDR3 is 13 residues long. J lost 5 bases, V lost 6 bases, and 3 bases had no gene match. The germline gives CDR1 WSHSY, CDR2 SAAADI.

The chain employs TRBV6-2 or TRBV6-3 and TRBJ2-3; the D is unclear. This CDR3 is 15 amino acids long. Trimming took 0 bases from V and 2 from J, leaving 9 bases between them. CDR1 and CDR2 (germline): MNHEY, SVGEGT. The chain's CDR3 is CASSYSPTHTDTQYF. In DNA form, the CDR3 reads TGTGCCAGCAGTTACTCTCCTACCCACACAGATACGCAGTATTTT.

The chain uses TRBV6-5 and TRBJ2-5; 7 bases fit TRBD1. Germline CDR1 MNHEY, CDR2 SVGAGI. The junction had 7 bases not matched to a gene; V was cut back by 5 bases and J by 4 bases. The CDR3 contains 14 residues. The CDR3 region has the DNA TGTGCCAGCAGTAGAAACAGGGGAGTAGAGACCCAGTACTTC. Its translation is CASSRNRGVETQYF.

The chain couples TRBV21-1 to TRBJ2-1; TRBD1 reflects the table's D call only, with no check against the DNA. TRBV21-1 is a known pseudogene. The CDR3 covers 15 residues. The CDR3 sequence: CASSQRPDRYNEQFF. The CDR3 region has the DNA TGTGCCAGCAGTCAAAGGCCCGACAGGTACAATGAGCAGTTCTTC.

CDR3 DNA: TGTGCCAGCAGTTTAATGGGCCGCGGCTACACCTTC. It specifies CASSLMGRGYTF. The chain has TRBV12-3 or TRBV12-4 and TRBJ1-2; D remains unclear. V was clipped by 2 bases and J by 8 bases, with 9 bases between them. The CDR3 is 12 residues long.

This chain uses TRBV2 with TRBJ2-1; TRBD1 matches at 7 bases. From germline, CDR1 is SNHLY and CDR2 FYNNEI. The CDR3 is made up of 12 amino acids. Germline trimming cut 10 bases from V and 5 bases from J; bases unmatched to any gene: 5. The CDR3 is CATRDSHNEQFF. The CDR3 DNA follows: TGTGCCACCCGGGACAGTCACAATGAGCAGTTCTTC. Combining the CDR3 with reference TRBV2 and TRBJ2-1 gives the whole variable domain EPEVTQTPSHQVTQMGQEVILRCVPISNHLYFYWYRQILGQKVEFLVSFYNNEISEKSEIFDDQFSVERPDGSNFTLKIRSTKLEDSAMYFCATRDSHNEQFFGPGTRLTVL.

The chain carries TRBV5-4 and TRBJ1-2, with 11 bases identical to TRBD1. This CDR3 is built from 15 residues. In germline, CDR1 is SGHNT, CDR2 YYREEE (reference sequence). Trimming cost V 4 bases and J 1 base; bases outside gene matches: 3. Written as DNA, the CDR3 is TGTGCCAGCAGCCCGGGGACAGGGGGTAACTATGGCTACACCTTC. This translates into CASSPGTGGNYGYTF.

The chain couples TRBV7-6 to TRBJ1-3, with a weak D call TRBD1 (6 bases). Trimming left V 4 bases short and J 0 bases short, with 13 bases between. Germline CDR1 SGHVS, CDR2 FNYEAQ. CDR3 size: 16 residues. This chain's CDR3 is CASSSGTPASGNTIYF. In DNA, the CDR3 is TGTGCCAGCAGCTCAGGGACACCAGCCTCTGGAAACACCATATATTTT. The variable domain in full, completed from reference TRBV7-6 and TRBJ1-3, reads GAGVSQSPRYKVTKRGQDVALRCDPISGHVSLYWYRQALGQGPEFLTYFNYEAQQDKSGLPNDRFSAERPEGSISTLTIQRTEQRDSAMYRCASSSGTPASGNTIYFGEGSWLTVV.

V and J are TRBV11-2 and TRBJ2-5; D call uncertain. The CDR3 spans 14 residues. Germline lookup yields CDR1 SGHAT and CDR2 FQNNGV. Trimming shortened V by 1 base and J by 2 bases, and 8 bases separated the two germline ends. The CDR3 region is CASSLGSTQETQYF. In nucleotides, the CDR3 is TGTGCCAGCAGCTTAGGGAGCACGCAAGAGACCCAGTACTTC.

This clone came up a few times. The chain has TRBV19 and TRBJ1-5; D might be TRBD1 (6 bases). CDR3 length: 14 amino acids. Trimming took off 5 bases at V and 4 bases at J, with 12 bases between the two ends. CDR1 and CDR2 from the germline V gene are LNHDA and SQIVND (reference sequence). The CDR3 reads CASSGGAGNQPQHF. CDR3 nucleotide sequence: TGTGCCAGTAGTGGGGGGGCTGGTAATCAGCCCCAGCATTTT.

The chain recombines TRBV5-1 with TRBJ2-2, with 8 bases fitting TRBD1. Trimming cost V 4 bases and J 2 bases; bases outside gene matches: 10. The CDR3 is 17 residues long. Germline V CDR1 and CDR2: SGHRS, YFSETQ. The DNA of the CDR3 is TGCGCCAGCAGCACGGGGACAGGCGTGCGAAACACCGGGGAGCTGTTTTTT. This sequence encodes CASSTGTGVRNTGELFF.

This rearrangement joins TRBV30 to TRBJ1-2; 9 bases agree with TRBD1. Germline V lookup: CDR1 GTSNPN, CDR2 SVGIG (reference sequence). The V segment lost 4 bases and the J segment 8 bases; nucleotides outside the gene matches: 8. The CDR3 has 13 amino acids. As DNA, the CDR3 is TGTGCCTGGACGGGGACAGGGTCGGACGGCTACACCTTC. This translates into CAWTGTGSDGYTF.

The CDR3 loop is CARSDSGRSTSYEQYF. The CDR3 bases are TGTGCCAGATCGGACAGCGGGAGGTCAACCTCCTACGAGCAGTACTTC. The V call is TRBV11-3, the J call TRBJ2-7; 9 bases match TRBD2. Germline V gives CDR1 SGHNT, CDR2 YENEEA. The CDR3 has 16 amino acids. V lost 9 bases, J lost 0 bases, and 12 bases stayed unmatched.

This clone turned up a few times. V is TRBV21-1 and J is TRBJ2-1; no check of the table's D call, TRBD2, against the DNA was made. TRBV21-1 is reported as a pseudogene. The CDR3 covers 16 residues. CDR3: CASSKEGGGPYNEQFF. The CDR3 DNA reads TGTGCCAGCAGCAAAGAAGGCGGAGGTCCTTACAATGAGCAGTTCTTC.

The chain links TRBV7-2 to TRBJ1-2; perhaps TRBD1 as D (6 bases). The germline gives CDR1 SGHTA, CDR2 FQGNSA. The CDR3 is 13 amino acids. The V end was cut by 7 bases, the J end by 2 bases, with 11 bases between. The CDR3 protein is CASTLTGNYGYTF. The DNA for the CDR3 is TGTGCCAGCACCCTGACAGGAAACTATGGCTACACCTTC.

V usage is TRBV4-2 and J usage is TRBJ1-1; D not resolved. V was trimmed by 2 bases and J by 1 base, leaving 8 bases between them. The V gene's germline CDR1 is LGHNA and CDR2 YNFKEQ. The CDR3 contains 14 residues. The CDR3: CASSQLTENTEAFF. The CDR3 DNA reads TGTGCCAGCAGCCAACTCACAGAGAACACTGAAGCTTTCTTT.

The chain has TRBV28 and TRBJ2-1; D gene ambiguous. V was cut by 3 bases and J by 2 bases, with 5 bases left in between. The CDR3 sequence is 13 residues long. Germline-derived CDR1 and CDR2 are MDHEN and SYDVKM. The CDR3 here is CASSFPTYNEQFF. For the CDR3, the DNA is TGTGCCAGCAGTTTCCCCACCTACAATGAGCAGTTCTTC.

The chain couples TRBV4-3 to TRBJ1-4, with TRBD1 matching over 8 bases. With 1 base clipped from V and 0 bases from J, the junction kept 7 bases outside the gene matches. Germline lookup yields CDR1 LGHNA and CDR2 YSLEER. This CDR3 has 18 amino acids. The CDR3 is CASSQATGASATNEKLFF. The CDR3 nucleotides are TGCGCCAGCAGCCAAGCGACAGGGGCGAGTGCAACTAATGAAAAACTGTTTTTT.

The CDR3 nucleotides read TGTGCCAGTAGTAGTTCGGGGGATCAGCCCCAGCATTTT. Protein product: CASSSSGDQPQHF. The chain employs TRBV19 and TRBJ1-5; D might be TRBD1 (5 bases). From germline, CDR1 is LNHDA and CDR2 SQIVND (reference sequence). The CDR3 sequence is 13 residues long. V dropped 4 bases and J dropped 5 bases, with 9 bases sitting between them.

The chain links TRBV3-1 (or the pseudogene TRBV3-2) to TRBJ1-4; D is ambiguous. Deletions cut 1 base from V and 6 bases from J, with 6 bases between. Germline V lookup: CDR1 LGHDT, CDR2 YNNKEL (reference sequence). The CDR3 runs 13 residues. The CDR3 loop is CASSQGSDEKLFF. CDR3 DNA: TGTGCCAGCAGCCAAGGGTCGGATGAAAAACTGTTTTTT.

This chain links TRBV18 with TRBJ2-7; D possibly corresponds to TRBD1 (6 bases). V lost 5 bases and J lost 5, with 19 bases in between. Germline loops: CDR1 KGHSH, CDR2 LQKENI. The CDR3 has 15 residues. The CDR3 DNA sequence: TGTGCCAGCTCAACCACTGGGGACAACCTAAACGAGCAGTACTTC. Residues: CASSTTGDNLNEQYF.

The chain uses TRBV18 and TRBJ2-1; D is perhaps TRBD2 (6 bases). The V end lost 3 bases, the J end lost 0 bases, and 9 bases lay between the germline ends. The CDR3 has 15 amino acids. Germline CDR1 reads KGHSH; CDR2 reads LQKENI. The DNA of the CDR3 is TGTGCCAGCTCACCTCCGGGGGACTCCTACAATGAGCAGTTCTTC. It translates to CASSPPGDSYNEQFF.

This chain uses TRBV25-1 with TRBJ2-7, with 10 bases aligning to TRBD1. Germline assignment: CDR1 MGHDK and CDR2 SYGVNS. J lost 3 bases, V lost 3 bases, and 8 bases had no gene match. This CDR3 region has 16 residues. The CDR3 is CASSEGSRTGGYEQYF. The CDR3 DNA reads as TGTGCCAGCAGTGAGGGTTCGAGGACAGGGGGCTACGAGCAGTACTTC.

This rearrangement joins TRBV10-2 to TRBJ2-5; tentatively, D is TRBD2 (5 bases). Trimming pared 2 bases from V and 5 bases from J, leaving 12 bases between. The CDR3 sequence is 14 residues long. Germline CDR1 reads WSHSY; CDR2 reads SAAADI. Here the CDR3 reads CASSERPREETQYF. The CDR3 DNA reads as TGCGCCAGCAGTGAGCGTCCGAGGGAGGAGACCCAGTACTTC.

The chain is built from TRBV5-1 and TRBJ2-5; TRBD1 might be the D (5 bases). V lost 1 base and J 2 bases, leaving 12 bases between the germline ends. CDR3 length: 15 residues. Germline CDR1 SGHRS, CDR2 YFSETQ. The DNA of the CDR3 is TGCGCCAGCAGCTTGCTACAGGTTGGGCAAGAGACCCAGTACTTC. This codes for CASSLLQVGQETQYF.